This record covers a single T cell receptor (beta chain). V gave up 8 bases and J gave up 6 bases; unmatched junction bases: 12. This CDR3 contains 14 residues. CDR1 and CDR2 (germline): LNHDA, SQIVND (reference sequence). The data originate from a study of blood T cell repertoires in COVID-19. TCRdb's copy holds only in-frame clones and misses some; the assay was immunoSEQ multiplex PCR. The sample has 350,000 to 400,000 clones; roughly nine tenths are singletons. This chain joins TRBV19 and TRBJ2-7; 8 bases align to TRBD1. This receptor was identified in a woman aged 30 to 39 who had recovered from COVID-19. The specimen sequenced was PBMCs or T cells enriched from blood (not recorded which). The CDR3 here is CASCQTGEWCEQYF. DNA for the CDR3: TGTGCCAGTTGCCAGACAGGGGAATGGTGCGAGCAGTACTTC.